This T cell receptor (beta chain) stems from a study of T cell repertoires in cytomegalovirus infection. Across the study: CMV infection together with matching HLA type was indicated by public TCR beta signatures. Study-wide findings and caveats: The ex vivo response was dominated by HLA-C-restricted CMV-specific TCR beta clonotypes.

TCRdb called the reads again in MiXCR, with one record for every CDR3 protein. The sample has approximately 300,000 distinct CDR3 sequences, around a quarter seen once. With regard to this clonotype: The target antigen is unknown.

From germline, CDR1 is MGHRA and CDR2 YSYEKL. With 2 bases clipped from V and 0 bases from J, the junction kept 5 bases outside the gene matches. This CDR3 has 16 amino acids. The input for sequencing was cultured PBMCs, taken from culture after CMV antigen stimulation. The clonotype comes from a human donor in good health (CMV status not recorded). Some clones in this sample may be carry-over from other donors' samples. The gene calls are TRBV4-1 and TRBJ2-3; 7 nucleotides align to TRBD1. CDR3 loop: CASSQWGTASTDTQYF. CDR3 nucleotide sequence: TGCGCCAGCAGCCAATGGGGGACAGCTAGCACAGATACGCAGTATTTT.